This paragraph reports one T cell receptor beta chain. In the authors' methods: Without quality scores, immunoSEQ junctional reads could not be filtered like full-length reads. Profiling relied on immunoSEQ multiplex PCR, and the TCRdb table lists in-frame clones only, not all of them. V and J calls and clone size are copied from that table; D and trimming were computed from the DNA. The sample lists around 500,000 clones; 60% to 80% were seen once. V was cut by 3 bases and J by 1 base, with 4 bases left in between. CDR3 length equals 13 residues. The germline V gene has CDR1 MDHEN and CDR2 SYDVKM. This sample is part of a study of shared clonotypes between healthy human individuals.

This receptor was obtained from a woman in her forties in good health. Some clones in this sample may be carry-over from other donors' samples. Sequencing was performed on PBMCs. The chain employs TRBV28 and TRBJ2-1; D is unresolved. DNA for the CDR3: TGTGCCAGCAGTTTCCCTTCCTACAATGAGCAGTTCTTC. This sequence encodes CASSFPSYNEQFF.